These 23 T cell receptor beta chains came from one sample sequenced in a study of CD8+CD57+ T cells in acquired aplastic anemia. Genomic DNA served as template for TCR beta VDJ and CDR3 profiling. TCRdb fed the reads into MiXCR, producing one record per CDR3 protein. The table shows around 180,000 distinct CDR3 sequences, with about half occurring only once. Patients sequenced had flow cytometry evidence of CD8+CD57+ cell expansion. The sequenced material came from sorted CD4+, CD8+, or CD8+CD57+ T cells (not recorded which) from PBMCs. These receptors were collected from a human donor with aplastic anemia.

This clonotype was seen many times. V and J are TRBV9 and TRBJ2-3; D might be TRBD1 or TRBD2, each matching 5 bases. The germline V gene has CDR1 SGDLS and CDR2 YYNGEE. The V and J ends lost 5 bases and 4 bases respectively, with 17 bases between them. This CDR3 is built from 15 residues. In nucleotides, the CDR3 is TGTGCCAGCAGACTTGGGACCTTGTCCGCAGATACGCAGTATTTT. Translation gives CASRLGTLSADTQYF.

This clonotype was seen at least ten times. V and J are TRBV7-8 and TRBJ1-4; D is undetermined. Trimming took 1 base from V and 8 from J, leaving 14 bases between them. The CDR3 extends over 15 amino acids. The germline gives CDR1 SGHVS, CDR2 FQNEAQ. In DNA, the CDR3 is TGTGCCAGCAGCTTAGTGGGAGGGCCGGGGGAAAAACTGTTTTTT. It codes for CASSLVGGPGEKLFF.

The chain carries TRBV10-1 and TRBJ2-7; D remains ambiguous. CDR1 WNHNN and CDR2 SYGVQD come from the germline V gene (reference sequence). Trimming removed 3 bases from V and 2 bases from J, with 17 bases in between. CDR3 length: 16 residues. CDR3 protein: CASSDSRLDPTYEQYF. For the CDR3, the DNA is TGCGCCAGCAGTGATTCCCGACTTGACCCTACCTACGAGCAGTACTTC.

The chain is built from TRBV20-1 and TRBJ1-4; D is undetermined. Looked up from germline, CDR1 is DFQATT and CDR2 is SNEGSKA (reference sequence). Between the trimmed V and J ends, which lost 6 bases and 5 bases, there was a span of 13 bases. The CDR3 is 13 amino acids. CDR3 sequence (DNA): TGCAGTGCCTACGACGGACTGAATGAAAAACTGTTTTTT. Amino acids: CSAYDGLNEKLFF.

J is TRBJ1-2 and V is TRBV11-1, with D hard to call. The V gene lost 3 bases and the J gene lost 2 bases, with 10 bases spanning the gap. This CDR3 region has 14 residues. CDR1 is SGHAT, CDR2 FQDESV, per germline (reference sequence). The CDR3 protein is CASSFWSNNYGYTF. For the CDR3, the DNA is TGTGCCAGCAGCTTTTGGTCCAACAACTATGGCTACACCTTC.

V is TRBV5-5 and J is TRBJ2-7, with 7 positions matching TRBD1. CDR1 and CDR2 from the germline V gene are SGHKS and YYEKEE (reference sequence). The CDR3 contains 15 residues. Germline trimming cut 4 bases from V and 2 bases from J; bases unmatched to any gene: 9. The CDR3 nucleotides are TGTGCCAGCAGCCAATTCCAGGGGGAGACCTACGAGCAGTACTTC. This sequence encodes CASSQFQGETYEQYF.

This clonotype was observed many times. V usage is TRBV5-6 and J usage is TRBJ1-6; a possible D gene is TRBD1 (5 bases). Trimming stripped 1 base from V and 7 bases from J, with 6 bases between. The CDR3 runs to 13 residues. Germline CDR1 SGHDT, CDR2 YYEEEE. CDR3 residues: CASSLTGNSPLHF. The CDR3 DNA reads TGTGCCAGCAGCTTGACAGGAAATTCACCCCTCCACTTT.

This clonotype occurred many times. CDR3 amino acids: CASIGTGNINSPLHF. The DNA of the CDR3 is TGTGCCAGCATCGGGACAGGGAACATTAATTCACCCCTCCACTTT. The V gene is TRBV7-9, the J gene TRBJ1-6; TRBD1 matches 9 bases. CDR1 and CDR2 from the germline V gene are SEHNR and FQNEAQ (reference sequence). The CDR3 is made up of 15 amino acids. V lost 7 bases to trimming and J lost 6 bases; unmatched junction nucleotides: 7.

In this sample, this clonotype turned up a few times. With a much larger clone just one base away, this may be a read error. The rearrangement links TRBV20-1 to TRBJ1-5; no firm D call. The V gene's germline CDR1 is DFQATT and CDR2 SNEGSKA (reference sequence). Trimming stripped 3 bases from V and 4 bases from J, with 16 bases between. The CDR3 spans 15 residues. The chain's CDR3 is CSARPLVGQNQPQHF. CDR3 nucleotide sequence: TGCAGTGCTAGGCCTCTGGTGGGCCAAAATCAGCCCCAGCATTTT.

This clonotype was observed many times. A much larger clone is a single base away; this may be a read error. The J gene is TRBJ1-6, the V gene TRBV2; D is possibly TRBD1 (5 bases). Germline V gene data show CDR1 as SNHLY and CDR2 as FYNNEI. V lost 1 base and J lost 11, with 9 bases in between. The CDR3 length is 13 residues. The CDR3 DNA sequence: TGTGCCAGCAGTGAAGGGGGGTGCACACCCCTCCACTTT. Protein sequence: CASSEGGCTPLHF. Drawing the rest from reference TRBV2 and TRBJ1-6, the complete variable domain is EPEVTQTPSHQVTQMGQEVILRCVPISNHLYFYWYRQILGQKVEFLVSFYNNEISEKSEIFDDQFSVERPDGSNFTLKIRSTKLEDSAMYFCASSEGGCTPLHFGNGTRLTVT.

The chain couples TRBV9 to TRBJ2-3, with TRBD2 identical over 7 bases. CDR1 is SGDLS and CDR2 is YYNGEE in the germline V gene. The V gene end was trimmed by 2 bases and the J gene end by 0 bases; junction bases not matched to a gene: 0. The CDR3 sequence is 14 residues long. CDR3 in DNA: TGTGCCAGCAGCGTGGGAGGGAGCACAGATACGCAGTATTTT. It yields the protein CASSVGGSTDTQYF.

This clonotype was counted between two and nine times. The gene calls are TRBV14 and TRBJ2-7; no clear D gene. V was cut by 10 bases and J by 7 bases, with 20 bases left in between. This CDR3 has 13 amino acids. CDR1 and CDR2 (germline): SGHDN, FVKESK. Written as DNA, the CDR3 is TGTGCCACAGCTCGGGCCCTGACTGGGGAGCAGTACTTC. It codes for CATARALTGEQYF.

This clonotype came up a few times. The chain carries TRBV19 and TRBJ1-6; D gene ambiguous. Trimming removed 6 bases at V and 0 bases at J, with 9 bases between. The CDR3 covers 15 residues. Germline V gene sequence: CDR1 LNHDA, CDR2 SQIVND (reference sequence). CDR3 bases: TGTGCCAGTAGCCCCGCGAGCTCCTATAATTCACCCCTCCACTTT. It encodes CASSPASSYNSPLHF.

V usage is TRBV4-1 and J usage is TRBJ1-1, with D hard to call. The CDR3 extends over 15 amino acids. Per germline, CDR1 MGHRA and CDR2 YSYEKL. Trimming left V 1 base short and J 1 base short, with 10 bases between. The CDR3 bases are TGCGCCAGCAGCCAAGTTACGACGGAGAACACTGAAGCTTTCTTT. Amino acids: CASSQVTTENTEAFF.

This clonotype appeared many times. The chain carries TRBV24-1 and TRBJ1-2; D unresolved. Trimming cost V 9 bases and J 4 bases, with 17 bases left between them. The CDR3 contains 14 residues. Germline V gives CDR1 KGHDR, CDR2 SFDVKD. The CDR3 sequence is CATPPRREGYGYTF. DNA for the CDR3: TGTGCCACCCCACCCAGGAGGGAGGGCTATGGCTACACCTTC.

This clonotype has a count of ten or more. The V gene is TRBV4-1, the J gene TRBJ2-5; weak D call: TRBD1 (6 bases). The ends were cut back, 0 bases at V and 4 bases at J, with 12 bases in the middle. This CDR3 spans 15 amino acids. Germline lookup yields CDR1 MGHRA and CDR2 YSYEKL. The chain's CDR3 is CASSQDRYRVETQYF. The DNA of the CDR3 is TGCGCCAGCAGCCAAGATAGGTACAGGGTAGAGACCCAGTACTTC.

There are a few counts of this clonotype. V and J are TRBV11-3 and TRBJ2-3; the match to TRBD2 covers 9 bases. The CDR3 contains 16 residues. Germline values: CDR1 SGHNT, CDR2 YENEEA. Unmatched junction bases numbered 9, after V lost 5 bases and J lost 3 bases. The DNA of the CDR3 is TGTGCCAGCAGCCCGCTGACTAGCGGAGAGACAGATACGCAGTATTTT. It specifies CASSPLTSGETDTQYF.

This chain uses TRBV20-1 with TRBJ1-5; no firm D call. Between the trimmed V and J ends, which lost 0 bases and 7 bases, there was a span of 16 bases. Per germline, CDR1 DFQATT and CDR2 SNEGSKA (reference sequence). The CDR3 consists of 15 residues. CDR3 in DNA: TGCAGTGCTAGAGATGACGAAGAGGAAGGACAGCCCCAGCATTTT. Encoded protein: CSARDDEEEGQPQHF.

This chain uses TRBV20-1 with TRBJ1-3; maybe TRBD1 (5 bases). The CDR3 sequence is 14 residues long. Per germline, CDR1 DFQATT and CDR2 SNEGSKA (reference sequence). CDR3 residues: CGLTHRGTGNTIYF. The CDR3 nucleotides read TGCGGACTGACCCACCGGGGGACTGGAAACACCATATATTTT.

This clonotype was seen just once. The chain combines TRBV10-3 with TRBJ1-1; 8 positions agree with TRBD1. Germline V lookup: CDR1 ENHRY, CDR2 SYGVKD. This CDR3 has 16 residues. V dropped 2 bases and J dropped 3; count of bases not matched to a gene: 8. The CDR3 nucleotides are TGTGCCATCAGTGAGGCCGGACAGGGAGCGGACACTGAAGCTTTCTTT. This gives the protein CAISEAGQGADTEAFF.

Of note for this clonotype: This may come from a read error, since a much larger clone is one base off. The rearrangement joins TRBV4-2 to TRBJ2-1; 11 bases align to TRBD2. CDR3 length: 15 residues. From germline, CDR1 is LGHNA and CDR2 YNFKEQ. The chain's CDR3 is CASSPGLADYNGQFF. The CDR3 nucleotides read TGTGCCAGCAGCCCGGGACTAGCGGACTACAATGGGCAGTTCTTC.

The chain recombines TRBV7-3 with TRBJ2-5, with 8 bases aligning to TRBD1. V lost 5 bases and J lost 4; bases outside the gene matches: 12. The CDR3 runs to 16 residues. Germline V lookup: CDR1 SGHTA, CDR2 FQGTGA. The CDR3 protein is CASSHYLGQGGETQYF. The CDR3 nucleotides are TGTGCCAGCAGCCACTATCTTGGACAGGGTGGAGAGACCCAGTACTTC.

The sample holds a few counts of this clonotype. The chain joins TRBV29-1 to TRBJ2-1; 7 nucleotides agree with TRBD1. Per germline, CDR1 SQVTM and CDR2 ANQGSEA. The CDR3 is 14 amino acids. V shed 7 bases, J shed 8 bases, and the junction held 14 bases outside the gene matches. This CDR3 reads CSGPSAGGGDEQFF. In nucleotides, the CDR3 is TGCAGCGGCCCCTCAGCAGGGGGTGGTGATGAGCAGTTCTTC.